Listed here are 30 T cell receptor beta chains from one sample, sequenced in a study of T cell responses to AZD1222 COVID-19 vaccine. The protocol was immunoSEQ multiplex PCR, while the TCRdb copy is restricted to in-frame clones and leaves out a portion. There are around 160,000 clones in the sample; about nine tenths occur only once, and less than 15% lies in the top ten. Sequencing was performed on peripheral blood, taken on day 0 of AZD1222 vaccination. The receptors originated from an adult in good health.

This chain connects TRBV9 to TRBJ2-3; possibly TRBD1 for D (5 bases). Germline CDR1 is SGDLS and CDR2 is YYNGEE. The CDR3 runs to 14 residues. Deletions cut 2 bases from V and 3 bases from J, with 10 bases between. The CDR3 DNA follows: TGTGCCAGCAGCGTCATAGGGGCGACAGATACGCAGTATTTT. The encoded protein is CASSVIGATDTQYF.

DNA for the CDR3: TGTGCCAGCAGTCCGAGGGGGGGTAGCGGGTACGAGCAGTACTTC. It translates to CASSPRGGSGYEQYF. The gene calls are TRBV28 and TRBJ2-7; D may be TRBD2 (7 bases). Trimming removed 5 bases at V and 4 bases at J, with 18 bases between. Per germline, CDR1 MDHEN and CDR2 SYDVKM. The CDR3 loop spans 15 amino acids.

The V and J genes are TRBV7-9 and TRBJ1-2, with 9 bases aligning to TRBD1. The germline V gene has CDR1 SEHNR and CDR2 FQNEAQ (reference sequence). V shed 2 bases and J 4 bases; nucleotides not matched to a gene: 2. The length of the CDR3 is 14 residues. CDR3 DNA: TGTGCCAGCAGCTTAACGACAGGGGGCTATGGCTACACCTTC. As protein: CASSLTTGGYGYTF.

As for this clone: Relative to the germline gene, one junction end is altered; a read error may explain this. This sequence joins TRBV7-7 and TRBJ2-1, with TRBD2 identical over 9 bases. Looked up from germline, CDR1 is SSHAT and CDR2 is FNYEAQ (reference sequence). The CDR3 loop spans 13 amino acids. The CDR3 loop is CASSSGLANEQFF. In DNA form, the CDR3 reads TGTGCTAGCAGCTCGGGACTAGCCAATGAGCAGTTCTTC.

The chain carries TRBV7-9 and TRBJ2-7; TRBD1 agrees at 9 bases. Looked up from germline, CDR1 is SEHNR and CDR2 is FQNEAQ (reference sequence). With 4 bases clipped from V and 5 bases from J, the junction kept 6 bases outside the gene matches. This CDR3 has 14 amino acids. The DNA of the CDR3 is TGTGCCAGCAGCTCCACAGGGGGCATCGACGAGCAGTACTTC. This gives the protein CASSSTGGIDEQYF.

V usage is TRBV5-1 and J usage is TRBJ1-2; 11 positions agree with TRBD1. The CDR3 has 14 amino acids. Per germline, CDR1 SGHRS and CDR2 YFSETQ. The V segment lost 5 bases and the J segment 4 bases; nucleotides outside the gene matches: 4. CDR3 in amino acids: CASSSGTGGYGYTF. CDR3 coding DNA: TGCGCCAGCAGTTCAGGGACAGGGGGCTATGGCTACACCTTC.

This clone turned up a few times. The chain is built from TRBV2 and TRBJ1-2; TRBD1 aligns across 10 bases. Looked up from germline, CDR1 is SNHLY and CDR2 is FYNNEI. With 8 bases clipped from V and 8 bases from J, the junction kept 17 bases outside the gene matches. This CDR3 spans 16 amino acids. CDR3 amino acids: CASEGAVGTGDLGYTF. In DNA, the CDR3 is TGTGCCAGCGAGGGGGCCGTGGGGACAGGGGACTTGGGCTACACCTTC.

The chain is built from TRBV7-2 and TRBJ1-5; D ambiguous. The CDR3 totals 15 residues. Trimming removed 0 bases at V and 3 bases at J, with 9 bases between. Germline assignment: CDR1 SGHTA and CDR2 FQGNSA. CDR3 region: CASSLALGFNQPQHF. CDR3 coding DNA: TGTGCCAGCAGCTTAGCGTTGGGGTTCAATCAGCCCCAGCATTTT.

The chain is built from TRBV9 and TRBJ2-2; 8 nucleotides align to TRBD1. V was pared by 0 bases and J by 4 bases, with 8 bases of the junction left unmatched. The CDR3 is made up of 17 amino acids. Germline-derived CDR1 and CDR2 are SGDLS and YYNGEE. In DNA form, the CDR3 reads TGTGCCAGCAGCGTAGGAATGGTTGGACAGGGCACCGGGGAGCTGTTTTTT. This translates into CASSVGMVGQGTGELFF.

J is TRBJ2-3 and V is TRBV5-1, with D possibly TRBD2 on 6 matching bases. With 0 bases removed from V and 6 bases from J, the gap between germline ends came to 14 bases. Germline V gene sequence: CDR1 SGHRS, CDR2 YFSETQ. This CDR3 spans 15 amino acids. Here the CDR3 DNA reads TGCGCCAGCAGCTTGGGGGTAGCGGTCGGGGATACGCAGTATTTT. Its protein product is CASSLGVAVGDTQYF.

The chain employs TRBV7-8 and TRBJ2-5; no reliable D call. The CDR3 has 11 residues. Germline lookup yields CDR1 SGHVS and CDR2 FQNEAQ. Trimming cost V 5 bases and J 1 base, with 2 bases left between them. CDR3 DNA sequence: TGTGCCAGCAGCCCCCAAGAGACCCAGTACTTC. Amino acids: CASSPQETQYF. The whole variable domain, filled in from reference TRBV7-8 and TRBJ2-5, reads GAGVSQSPRYKVAKRGQDVALRCDPISGHVSLFWYQQALGQGPEFLTYFQNEAQLDKSGLPSDRFFAERPEGSVSTLKIQRTQQEDSAVYLCASSPQETQYFGPGTRLLVL.

This clone was observed once. This chain connects TRBV6-5 to TRBJ2-4; TRBD2 aligns across 7 bases. Trimming took 5 bases from V and 5 from J; bases not matched to a gene: 6. In germline, CDR1 is MNHEY, CDR2 SVGAGI. The CDR3 is 14 residues long. CDR3 DNA sequence: TGTGCCAGCAGTCCCCGGGGGGTCCAAAACATTCAGTACTTC. It translates to CASSPRGVQNIQYF.

The DNA for the CDR3 is TGCAGCGGTCGACTACAGGGCGCCACTGAAGCTTTCTTT. Translating it yields CSGRLQGATEAFF. J is TRBJ1-1 and V is TRBV29-1; perhaps TRBD1 as D (6 bases). V was pared by 7 bases and J by 4 bases, with 16 bases between. Germline-derived CDR1 and CDR2 are SQVTM and ANQGSEA. The CDR3 covers 13 residues.

This chain connects TRBV3-1 (or the pseudogene TRBV3-2) to TRBJ2-2; 11 nucleotides line up with TRBD2. The CDR3 loop spans 18 amino acids. Germline V gene data show CDR1 as LGHDT and CDR2 as YNNKEL (reference sequence). With V trimmed by 4 bases and J by 3 bases, 10 bases remained unmatched. CDR3 sequence (DNA): TGTGCCAGCAGCCCTATCCTCACTAGCGGGGGCCACACCGGGGAGCTGTTTTTT. Amino acid sequence: CASSPILTSGGHTGELFF.

The chain is built from TRBV27 and TRBJ2-1, with D unclear. The V gene lost 3 bases and the J gene lost 5 bases, with 11 bases spanning the gap. This CDR3 region has 14 residues. Germline V gene lookup returns CDR1 MNHEY and CDR2 SMNVEV (reference sequence). CDR3 loop: CASSFRSPHNEQFF. As DNA, the CDR3 is TGTGCCAGCAGTTTCAGAAGCCCACACAATGAGCAGTTCTTC.

The V and J genes are TRBV28 and TRBJ1-4, with TRBD1 as a possible D gene (5 bases). V was shortened by 7 bases and J by 7 bases, with 19 bases between the two germline ends. The germline CDR1 and CDR2 sequences are MDHEN and SYDVKM. This CDR3 is 15 amino acids long. CDR3 in amino acids: CASTSTSTGGEKLFF. In nucleotides, the CDR3 is TGTGCCAGCACCTCGACTTCGACCGGGGGTGAAAAACTGTTTTTT.

This clone was seen just once. The chain recombines TRBV7-8 with TRBJ2-1; a possible D gene is TRBD2 (6 bases). There are 16 residues in the CDR3. Germline-derived CDR1 and CDR2 are SGHVS and FQNEAQ. Trimming stripped 5 bases from V and 2 bases from J, with 16 bases between. As DNA, the CDR3 is TGTGCCAGCAGCCCACTCCCGCGGGGTCCCTACAATGAGCAGTTCTTC. Protein: CASSPLPRGPYNEQFF.

This chain links TRBV5-8 with TRBJ1-6; possibly TRBD1 for D (5 bases). This CDR3 has 16 amino acids. Germline CDR1 SGHTS, CDR2 YDEGEE. Trimming pared 4 bases from V and 3 bases from J, leaving 14 bases between. The CDR3 coding sequence is TGTGCCAGCAGCCGCTGGGACTCCCGCTATAATTCACCCCTCCACTTT. This codes for CASSRWDSRYNSPLHF. The full variable domain, its missing parts supplied by reference TRBV5-8 and TRBJ1-6, is EAGVTQSPTHLIKTRGQQATLRCSPISGHTSVYWYQQALGLGLQFLLWYDEGEERNRGNFPPRFSGRQFPNYSSELNVNALELEDSALYLCASSRWDSRYNSPLHFGNGTRLTVT.

In DNA form, the CDR3 reads TGTGCCGCACGGCCGCGACAGGGGGCGCAGACTGAAGCTTTCTTT. This translates into CAARPRQGAQTEAFF. This rearrangement joins TRBV19 to TRBJ1-1, with 10 bases identical to TRBD1. V lost 11 bases and J lost 5; bases outside the gene matches: 14. The CDR3 is made up of 15 amino acids. Germline CDR1 and CDR2: LNHDA and SQIVND (reference sequence).

J is TRBJ1-2 and V is TRBV19, with TRBD1 matching 11 bases. Germline trimming cut 6 bases from V and 4 bases from J; bases unmatched to any gene: 4. Germline V gene sequence: CDR1 LNHDA, CDR2 SQIVND (reference sequence). This CDR3 is 14 amino acids long. This CDR3 reads CASSAGQGAYGYTF. CDR3 coding DNA: TGTGCCAGTAGCGCCGGACAGGGGGCCTATGGCTACACCTTC.

V and J are TRBV5-1 and TRBJ1-4, with D tentatively TRBD1 (5 bases). Trimming removed 4 bases at V and 6 bases at J, with 13 bases between. CDR3 size: 14 residues. CDR1 and CDR2 from the germline V gene are SGHRS and YFSETQ. DNA of the CDR3: TGCGCCAGCAGCCAACAGGCGATCGATGAAAAACTGTTTTTT. Amino acid sequence: CASSQQAIDEKLFF.

This chain joins TRBV2 and TRBJ1-1, with D unresolved. Trimming removed 10 bases at V and 6 bases at J, with 15 bases between. This CDR3 has 12 residues. Germline CDR1 is SNHLY and CDR2 is FYNNEI. CDR3 sequence reads: CAMAGVRAEAFF. For the CDR3, the DNA is TGTGCCATGGCGGGTGTAAGGGCTGAAGCTTTCTTT.

The chain carries TRBV5-6 and TRBJ2-2; 7 bases fit TRBD2. Germline V lookup: CDR1 SGHDT, CDR2 YYEEEE. V shed 5 bases, J shed 1 base, and the junction held 8 bases outside the gene matches. The CDR3 is 16 residues long. The CDR3 region is CASRKRLAGNTGELFF. CDR3 nucleotide sequence: TGTGCCAGCAGGAAAAGACTAGCAGGGAACACCGGGGAGCTGTTTTTT.

CDR3 residues: CASSQDLTSGGLYNEQFF. The CDR3 coding sequence is TGCGCCAGCAGCCAAGATTTAACTAGCGGGGGGCTATACAATGAGCAGTTCTTC. The gene calls are TRBV4-3 and TRBJ2-1, with 12 bases fitting TRBD2. Germline CDR1 is LGHNA and CDR2 is YSLEER. V shed 0 bases and J 4 bases; nucleotides not matched to a gene: 7. The CDR3 covers 18 residues.

The V and J genes are TRBV6-5 and TRBJ1-2, with D perhaps TRBD1 (5 bases). Per the germline V gene, CDR1 is MNHEY and CDR2 is SVGAGI. The CDR3 runs 14 residues. Trimming took 0 bases from V and 4 from J, leaving 9 bases between them. The CDR3 is CASSYSSGPYGYTF. The CDR3 bases are TGTGCCAGCAGTTACTCGTCAGGGCCCTATGGCTACACCTTC.

This chain connects TRBV5-1 to TRBJ2-3; 7 nucleotides line up with TRBD2. This CDR3 region has 16 residues. J was trimmed by 3 bases and V by 4 bases; bases with no gene match: 11. CDR1 is SGHRS, CDR2 YFSETQ, per germline. The CDR3 loop is CASSTGGLAVTDTQYF. CDR3 nucleotide sequence: TGCGCCAGCAGCACGGGAGGTCTAGCGGTTACAGATACGCAGTATTTT.

This chain links TRBV9 with TRBJ2-2; no clear D. The CDR3 loop spans 14 amino acids. Germline CDR1 is SGDLS and CDR2 is YYNGEE. The V gene lost 3 bases and the J gene lost 3 bases, with 9 bases spanning the gap. The CDR3 DNA reads TGTGCCAGCAGCGACACAGTTTACACCGGGGAGCTGTTTTTT. It codes for CASSDTVYTGELFF.

This clone was detected only once. This chain connects TRBV19 to TRBJ2-7; TRBD1 aligns across 8 bases. Germline lookup yields CDR1 LNHDA and CDR2 SQIVND (reference sequence). This CDR3 contains 14 residues. Trimming removed 4 bases from V and 2 bases from J; junction bases left unmatched: 4. Here the CDR3 reads CASSSRTGTYEQYF. The CDR3 region has the DNA TGTGCCAGTAGTAGCCGGACAGGGACCTACGAGCAGTACTTC.

Of note for this clone: One junction end does not reproduce the germline sequence, and a read error may be involved. V is TRBV5-6 and J is TRBJ1-5; TRBD1 might be the D (6 bases). The CDR3 sequence is 15 residues long. CDR1 is SGHDT and CDR2 is YYEEEE in the germline V gene. The CDR3 region has the DNA TGTGCTAGCACCAAAGGGGGGCTTAGCAATCAGCCCCAGCATTTT. Protein: CASTKGGLSNQPQHF.

V gene TRBV6-2 or TRBV6-3 combines with J gene TRBJ2-5; TRBD2 aligns across 12 bases. The CDR3 contains 16 residues. Looked up from germline, CDR1 is MNHEY and CDR2 is SVGEGT. Trimming removed 2 bases from V and 5 bases from J; junction bases left unmatched: 6. CDR3 in amino acids: CASSYAPSGGAETQYF. The CDR3 nucleotides are TGTGCCAGCAGTTACGCTCCTAGCGGGGGGGCTGAGACCCAGTACTTC.